These T cell receptor beta chains were read from a single sample in a study of blood T cells in healthy people across ages. TCRdb passed the 5' RACE reads through MiXCR, listing each CDR3 protein once. The sample records 600,000 or so distinct CDR3 sequences, less than 35% being singletons. Sequenced material: blood. The origin of the receptors is a woman over 75 in good health. Each CDR3 is given without its conserved first and last residue. Each record gives: V gene, CDR3 protein.

v_call: TRBV5-1; cdr3_aa: ASGRQRSYNEQY
v_call: TRBV20-1; cdr3_aa: SARAADVGRTRGNTQY
v_call: TRBV20-1; cdr3_aa: SASEQRGGNEQF
v_call: TRBV7-2; cdr3_aa: ASSAGQGASYEQY
v_call: TRBV2; cdr3_aa: ASTQGLEAF
v_call: TRBV14; cdr3_aa: ASSGSTDTQY
v_call: TRBV5-1; cdr3_aa: ASSIDFRASGTNEKRF
v_call: TRBV20-1; cdr3_aa: SAEVLGLGENEQF
v_call: TRBV20-1; cdr3_aa: SANQGGTGANVLT
v_call: TRBV7-6; cdr3_aa: ASSSTGTGANVLT
v_call: TRBV19; cdr3_aa: ASSISFGQQGDYGYT
v_call: TRBV29-1; cdr3_aa: SVDSGNTIY
v_call: TRBV24-1; cdr3_aa: ATSDSRRGSHEKLF
v_call: TRBV20-1; cdr3_aa: SGGSGTAFYNEQF
v_call: TRBV7-2; cdr3_aa: ASSPGGQRHLSAYEQY
v_call: TRBV7-9; cdr3_aa: ASRHDRADGYT
v_call: TRBV5-5; cdr3_aa: ASSPGGPEEALH
v_call: TRBV27; cdr3_aa: ASSLTGQGANT
v_call: TRBV5-1; cdr3_aa: ASNTGQGREQY
v_call: TRBV9; cdr3_aa: AGSVALRRTEAF
v_call: TRBV20-1; cdr3_aa: SARGRLAGTDTQY
v_call: TRBV7-9; cdr3_aa: ASSSPRTENYEQY
v_call: TRBV14; cdr3_aa: ASSQDSRGGLNTEAF
v_call: TRBV3-1; cdr3_aa: ASSRDLNYEQY
v_call: TRBV7-9; cdr3_aa: TSSPLEPAGRHNEQF
v_call: TRBV30; cdr3_aa: AWSPRTSWFQETQY
v_call: TRBV10-3; cdr3_aa: AISDGFEQY
v_call: TRBV9; cdr3_aa: ASSQGQGQYEQY
v_call: TRBV2; cdr3_aa: ASRLRAANTEAF
v_call: TRBV4-3; cdr3_aa: ASSQDTGGSYGYT
v_call: TRBV3-1; cdr3_aa: ASSPEGINEQF
v_call: TRBV4-2; cdr3_aa: ASSQDAGLGELF
v_call: TRBV7-9; cdr3_aa: ASSSRTGRSYEQY
v_call: TRBV28; cdr3_aa: ASLDSSNYGYT
v_call: TRBV6-1; cdr3_aa: ASSEQGQSYEQY
v_call: TRBV20-1; cdr3_aa: SARAPPYEQF
v_call: TRBV6-5; cdr3_aa: ASRQGGGQPQH
v_call: TRBV6-5; cdr3_aa: ASSTLGSGGSPLH
v_call: TRBV2; cdr3_aa: ASRPAGSFSNQPQH